Included here is one TCR beta chain sequence, with context. A single count supports this clone. Its antigen is currently not known. No much larger clone is present one base from it, and per-base qualities are unavailable. TCRbeta CDR3 regions were amplified from genomic DNA by means of the immunoSEQ Assay, a bias-controlled multiplex PCR. As for the authors' bioinformatics: Nucleated cell counts per sample were estimated from amplification of reference gene primers within the assay. Sequence reads were collapsed and filtered to measure the absolute abundance of every unique TCRbeta CDR3 rearrangement. For each sample, productive Simpson clonality was calculated as the square root of Simpson's diversity index across productive rearrangements. TCRdb provides this immuneACCESS table in a form limited to in-frame rearrangements. Some clones are lacking; in checked studies, under half of them reflect an unresolved V gene, and why the rest are absent is not known. V and J calls and clone size are copied from that table; D and trimming were computed from the DNA. This sample is represented by some 130,000 clones; approximately 89% of them were singletons. The ten largest clones add up to approximately 10% of the sample.

Whole blood was collected in K2EDTA tubes by collaborating institutions according to the institutions' own protocols. For TCRbeta analysis, collaborators shipped samples as frozen whole blood, isolated PBMCs, or DNA extracted from either of those sample types. The sample belongs to a study of blood T cell repertoires in COVID-19 (dated by TCRdb to 2020 to 2021). About the study as a whole: Samples from collaborators originated in the United States, Italy and Spain and spanned both the acute and convalescent phases of COVID-19. The prospective study material was composed of cDNA or gDNA derived from T cells, B-cell-depleted T cells, or PBMCs. Samples came from the ongoing ImmuneRACE study (first 160 participants) plus 1,254 subjects from 6 global collaborators. The dataset comprised deeply sampled blood TCRbeta repertoires from subjects exposed to, actively infected with, or recovered from COVID-19. A freely available public database, intended as a resource for researchers studying the immune response to SARS-CoV-2, is where the repertoires were released. The sample metadata nearly always contained a de-identified subject ID, COVID-19 status, age in years and sex. HLA class I and class II types, where available, came from metadata supplied by the sample provider rather than from assay-based typing.

Reading the germline V gene gives CDR1 MDHEN and CDR2 SYDVKM. Measured from the cysteine to the phenylalanine, the CDR3 is 12 residues long. The retained sequence is limited to the CDR3, 36 bases, with the frame set at the first base. A distance of 10 bases separates the germline ends of V and J, which lose 5 bases and 5 bases respectively. Study-level results and caveats: How much clinical and demographic metadata was included differed by source and by participant, and the metadata was provided uncurated.

The chain is assembled from TRBV28 and TRBJ2-7; a tentative D match to TRBD1 spans 5 bases. The sample comprised peripheral blood. The sequence was obtained from a man aged 45-65 years with acute or convalescent COVID-19. CDR3 region: CASSLLRDEQYF. The nucleotides are TGTGCCAGCAGTCTCCTCAGGGACGAGCAGTACTTC. The CDR3 plus the reference TRBV28 and TRBJ2-7 genes for the other parts give the full variable domain: DVKVTQSSRYLVKRTGEKVFLECVQDMDHENMFWYRQDPGLGLRLIYFSYDVKMKEKGDIPEGYSVSREKKERFSLILESASTNQTSMYLCASSLLRDEQYFGPGTRLTVT.